The 8 T cell receptor beta chains given below trace back to one sample, sequenced in a study of CD8+CD57+ T cells in acquired aplastic anemia. Individuals selected for sequencing had exhibited CD8+CD57+ cell expansion on flow cytometry. The template for TCR beta VDJ and CDR3 sequence profiling was genomic DNA. A single record per CDR3 protein comes from TCRdb applying MiXCR to the reads. The table has more than 150,000 distinct CDR3 sequences, 48% seen once; the top ten hold 1.8%. Sequenced: sorted CD4+, CD8+, or CD8+CD57+ T cells (not recorded which) from PBMCs. The receptor source for this set is a human donor with aplastic anemia.

This clonotype has at least ten counts. The chain combines TRBV20-1 with TRBJ2-7, with D possibly matching TRBD2 (5 bases). The CDR3 is 13 amino acids. Germline assignment: CDR1 DFQATT and CDR2 SNEGSKA (reference sequence). Trimming took 3 bases from V and 6 from J, leaving 15 bases between them. This CDR3 is CSASGVVAGEQYF. The CDR3 DNA reads TGCAGTGCTAGCGGGGTGGTAGCCGGCGAGCAGTACTTC.

A remark on this clonotype: The conserved closing phenylalanine or tryptophan is absent in this CDR3, likely reflecting a read error. The DNA is left out, because the CDR3 cannot be placed on it with certainty; the CDR3 is given as TCRdb lists it. The genes are TRBV29-1 and TRBJ2-7; the table's D gene call, TRBD2, was not cross checked with the DNA. The CDR3 has 8 amino acids, counting both end residues. Germline V CDR1 and CDR2: SQVTM, ANQGSEA. The CDR3 loop is CSVEKGTS.

The table lists this clonotype with many counts. The chain employs TRBV28 and TRBJ1-2; TRBD1 agrees at 8 bases. Looked up from germline, CDR1 is MDHEN and CDR2 is SYDVKM. The J segment lost 7 bases and the V segment lost 8 bases, leaving 9 bases of the junction unmatched. The CDR3 has 13 residues. The CDR3 region has the DNA TGTGCCAGCGAAAACCCAGGGGGCTTTGGCTACACCTTC. Encoded protein: CASENPGGFGYTF.

The chain links TRBV7-9 to TRBJ2-7; D is unresolved. The CDR3 runs 11 residues. Germline assignment: CDR1 SEHNR and CDR2 FQNEAQ (reference sequence). V was cut by 0 bases and J by 6 bases, with 3 bases left in between. The CDR3 reads CASSLAAEQYF. The CDR3 DNA reads TGTGCCAGCAGCTTAGCAGCCGAGCAGTACTTC.

This clonotype appeared a single time. Because the CDR3's place on the DNA is in doubt, the DNA is left out and the CDR3 is given as listed by TCRdb. J is TRBJ1-2 and V is TRBV7-3; TRBD1, as called in the table, went unchecked against the DNA. The CDR3 is 18 amino acids long, termini counted. Germline V CDR1 and CDR2: SGHTA, FQGTGA. The CDR3 is CASSSTGGDTEAFFGYTF.

About this clonotype itself: A much larger clone differs by one base, so this may be a read error. V is TRBV3-1 and J is TRBJ1-1; a possible D gene is TRBD1 (5 bases). Germline V lookup: CDR1 LGHDT, CDR2 YNNKEL (reference sequence). This CDR3 is 14 amino acids long. CDR3 loop: CASSPGHRNTGAFF. The CDR3 coding sequence is TGTGCCAGCAGCCCAGGACATAGAAACACTGGAGCTTTCTTT.

J is TRBJ2-1 and V is TRBV10-3; 8 bases line up with TRBD1. The CDR3 is 14 residues long. Germline trimming cut 3 bases from V and 5 bases from J; bases unmatched to any gene: 3. The germline gives CDR1 ENHRY, CDR2 SYGVKD. DNA for the CDR3: TGTGCCATCAGTGACGGGACAGGAAACAATGAGCAGTTCTTC. This translates into CAISDGTGNNEQFF.

This clonotype came up many times. The chain is built from TRBV12-3 or TRBV12-4 and TRBJ2-5, with D tentatively TRBD2 (5 bases). There are 11 residues in the CDR3. The V end lost 5 bases, the J end lost 9 bases, and 10 bases lay between the germline ends. CDR3: CASSPERAQYF. In nucleotides, the CDR3 is TGTGCCAGCAGTCCAGAGAGGGCCCAGTACTTC.